This paragraph covers one TCR beta chain sequence. Its cognate antigen is unknown. As the CDR3 is not closed by the conserved phenylalanine or tryptophan, this likely results from a read error. Three rounds of nested PCR, following a modified ARM-PCR protocol, produced the TCRbeta library. TCRdb ran MiXCR on the multiplex PCR reads and lists one entry per CDR3 protein. The sample contains about 110,000 distinct CDR3 sequences, roughly 80% of which appear only once. This specimen belongs to a study of tumor and adjacent non-tumor tissue in lung cancer. Study in general: Histology: about a dozen adenocarcinoma, a couple of squamous cell carcinoma, 1 small cell lung cancer. Aged about 30 to 85 years, patients included roughly eleven men and about 5 women with stage I to III disease. Findings and limits, study-wide: TCR diversity was significantly greater in tumor than normal lung tissue.

CDR1 and CDR2 from the germline V gene are MNHEY and SVGAGI. This CDR3 spans 14 amino acids. This sample's RNA came from whole unsorted tissue. Sample: lung tumor tissue. This sequence joins TRBV6-5 and TRBJ1-1; D possibly corresponds to TRBD1 (5 bases). This TCR was sampled from a woman in her sixties or seventies with non-small cell lung cancer. CDR3 sequence: CTTNRLQGSTEAFL. CDR3 nucleotide sequence: TGTACCACCAACCGTCTTCAGGGTAGCACTGAAGCTTTCTTG.